The next 5 T cell receptor beta chains were all read from a single sample in a study of identical twins. TCRdb analysed the 5' RACE reads with MiXCR anew, one entry per CDR3 protein. In the table there are about 330,000 distinct CDR3 sequences, roughly an eighth of which are singletons. The same sample was also studied in work on yellow fever vaccine responses in identical twins.

The sequencing input was CD8+ T cells sorted from blood. Receptors were obtained from a woman under 30 in good health.

This clonotype was detected many times. The CDR3: CASSWRGGNNEQFF. CDR3 DNA: TGCGCCAGCAGCTGGCGGGGCGGGAACAATGAGCAGTTCTTC. The chain uses TRBV5-1 and TRBJ2-1; tentatively, D is TRBD2 (6 bases). CDR1 is SGHRS and CDR2 is YFSETQ in the germline V gene. V lost 3 bases and J lost 5, with 12 bases in between. CDR3 length: 14 residues.

In its sample, this clonotype was seen a few times. This chain joins TRBV27 and TRBJ2-3, with 15 bases aligning to TRBD2. Germline CDR1 and CDR2: MNHEY and SMNVEV (reference sequence). CDR3 length: 18 residues. V dropped 5 bases and J dropped 6; count of bases not matched to a gene: 12. The CDR3 region is CASSPGLAGGPLRDTQYF. The CDR3 region has the DNA TGTGCCAGCAGTCCAGGACTAGCGGGGGGGCCCCTCCGGGATACGCAGTATTTT.

The sample holds many counts of this clonotype. This rearrangement joins TRBV6-1 to TRBJ2-4; D gene unclear. Trimming stripped 7 bases from V and 3 bases from J, with 19 bases between. Germline V CDR1 and CDR2: MNHNS, SASEGT. This CDR3 has 16 amino acids. For the CDR3, the DNA is TGTGCCAGCACCCCCCACCGTAAAGCAGTCAAAAACATTCAGTACTTC. It encodes CASTPHRKAVKNIQYF.

This clonotype was counted a few times. CDR3 region: CATDTFPGGSYEQYF. In DNA, the CDR3 is TGTGCCACCGACACATTCCCGGGGGGAAGTTACGAGCAGTACTTC. The chain recombines TRBV10-3 with TRBJ2-7, with TRBD2 matching over 7 bases. CDR3 length equals 15 residues. After removal of 10 bases from V and 4 bases from J, the junction contained 16 bases not matched to a gene. CDR1 ENHRY and CDR2 SYGVKD come from the germline V gene.

In this sample, this clonotype turned up many times. This chain links TRBV6-5 with TRBJ1-2; D gene ambiguous. V was cut by 3 bases and J by 8 bases, with 16 bases left in between. Germline V gene data show CDR1 as MNHEY and CDR2 as SVGAGI. This CDR3 region has 14 residues. CDR3 sequence reads: CASSYVLGSRGYTF. The CDR3 coding sequence is TGTGCCAGCAGTTATGTGTTAGGTAGCAGAGGCTACACCTTC.